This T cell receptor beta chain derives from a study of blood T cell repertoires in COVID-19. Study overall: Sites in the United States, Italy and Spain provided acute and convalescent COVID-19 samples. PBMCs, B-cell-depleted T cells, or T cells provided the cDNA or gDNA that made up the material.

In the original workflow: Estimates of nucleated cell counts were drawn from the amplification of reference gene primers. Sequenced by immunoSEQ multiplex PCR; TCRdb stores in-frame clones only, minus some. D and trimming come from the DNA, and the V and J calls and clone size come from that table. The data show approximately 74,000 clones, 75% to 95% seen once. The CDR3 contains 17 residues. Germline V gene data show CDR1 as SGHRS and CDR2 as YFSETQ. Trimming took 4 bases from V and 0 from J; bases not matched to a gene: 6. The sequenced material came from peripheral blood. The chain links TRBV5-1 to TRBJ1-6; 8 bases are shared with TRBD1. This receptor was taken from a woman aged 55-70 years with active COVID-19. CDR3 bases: TGCGCCAGCAGCCGACAGGGGCAGAGCTCCTATAATTCACCCCTCCACTTT. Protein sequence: CASSRQGQSSYNSPLHF.